Included here is one TCR beta chain sequence, with context. The data are from a study of OX40 agonist ivuxolimab in advanced cancers. Study-level background: Eligibility admitted prior anti-PD-1, anti-PD-L1 or anti-CTLA-4 therapy; about 42% had some.

CDR1 is MNHEY and CDR2 is SVGAGI in the germline V gene. This CDR3 is 12 amino acids long. Trimming took 8 bases from V and 2 from J, leaving 9 bases between them. Assay used: immunoSEQ multiplex PCR; TCRdb lists only in-frame clones, some missing. This sample has about 110,000 clones, with approximately 90% found just once. Sequenced material: CD4+ or CD8+ T cells sorted from blood, taken in a trial of the OX40 agonist ivuxolimab. V gene TRBV6-5 combines with J gene TRBJ1-2, with D hard to call. The clonotype comes from an adult with an advanced solid tumor such as melanoma, head and neck, liver or kidney cancer. CDR3 nucleotides: TGTGCCAGCGGGAGTGGAAACTATGGCTACACCTTC. Its translation is CASGSGNYGYTF.